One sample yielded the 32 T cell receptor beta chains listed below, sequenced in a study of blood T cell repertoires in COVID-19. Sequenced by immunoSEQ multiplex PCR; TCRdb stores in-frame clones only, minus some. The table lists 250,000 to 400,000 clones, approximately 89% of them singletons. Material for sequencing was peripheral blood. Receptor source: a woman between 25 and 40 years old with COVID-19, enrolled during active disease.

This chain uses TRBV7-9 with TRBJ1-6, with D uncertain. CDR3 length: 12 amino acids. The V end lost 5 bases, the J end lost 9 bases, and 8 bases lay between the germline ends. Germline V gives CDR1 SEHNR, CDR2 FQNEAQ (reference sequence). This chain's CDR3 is CASSREGSPLHF. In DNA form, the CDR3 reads TGTGCCAGCAGCCGGGAAGGTTCACCCCTCCACTTT.

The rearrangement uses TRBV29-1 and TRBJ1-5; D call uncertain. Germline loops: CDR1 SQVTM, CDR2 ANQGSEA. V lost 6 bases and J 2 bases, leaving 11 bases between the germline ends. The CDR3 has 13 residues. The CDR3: CSVMGGRNQPQHF. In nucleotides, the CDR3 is TGCAGCGTCATGGGAGGGCGCAATCAGCCCCAGCATTTT.

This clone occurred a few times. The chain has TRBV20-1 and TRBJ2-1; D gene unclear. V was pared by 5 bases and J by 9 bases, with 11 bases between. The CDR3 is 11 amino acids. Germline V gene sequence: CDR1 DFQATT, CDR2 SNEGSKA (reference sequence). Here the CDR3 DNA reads TGCAGTGCTTCGCCGAGCGTTGAGCAGTTCTTC. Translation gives CSASPSVEQFF.

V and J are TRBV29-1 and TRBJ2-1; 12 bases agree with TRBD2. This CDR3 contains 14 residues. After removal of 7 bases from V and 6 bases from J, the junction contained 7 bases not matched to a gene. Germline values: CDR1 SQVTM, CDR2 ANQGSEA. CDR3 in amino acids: CSAPLAGGRNEQFF. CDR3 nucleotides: TGCAGCGCCCCTCTAGCGGGGGGGCGCAATGAGCAGTTCTTC.

The CDR3, as DNA: TGTGCCAGCTCACCGCCTCAAGGAGGGTATGGACTCTACGAGCAGTACTTC. Translation: CASSPPQGGYGLYEQYF. The chain links TRBV18 to TRBJ2-7, with a weak D call TRBD2 (6 bases). The CDR3 has 17 residues. V lost 3 bases, J lost 3 bases, and 21 bases lay in between. Germline CDR1 is KGHSH and CDR2 is LQKENI.

CDR3 loop: CASSVAPSQMNTEAFF. CDR3 bases: TGTGCCAGCAGCGTAGCCCCGTCCCAGATGAACACTGAAGCTTTCTTT. The J gene is TRBJ1-1, the V gene TRBV9; the D is unclear. V was cut by 0 bases and J by 0 bases, with 12 bases left in between. The CDR3 loop spans 16 amino acids. Germline CDR1 and CDR2: SGDLS and YYNGEE.

The CDR3 nucleotides read TGTGCCAGCTCACCACTTAGGACAGCGGATAGCAATCAGCCCCAGCATTTT. Amino acid sequence: CASSPLRTADSNQPQHF. This chain joins TRBV18 and TRBJ1-5; D perhaps matches TRBD1 (6 bases). Germline-derived CDR1 and CDR2 are KGHSH and LQKENI. The CDR3 totals 17 residues. V lost 1 base and J 0 bases, leaving 13 bases between the germline ends.

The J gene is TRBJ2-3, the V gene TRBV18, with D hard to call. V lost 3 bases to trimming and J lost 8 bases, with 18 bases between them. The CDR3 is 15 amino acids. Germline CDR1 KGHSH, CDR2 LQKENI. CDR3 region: CASSPMTPLDGTQYF. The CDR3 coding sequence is TGTGCCAGCTCACCCATGACCCCCCTAGATGGTACGCAGTATTTT.

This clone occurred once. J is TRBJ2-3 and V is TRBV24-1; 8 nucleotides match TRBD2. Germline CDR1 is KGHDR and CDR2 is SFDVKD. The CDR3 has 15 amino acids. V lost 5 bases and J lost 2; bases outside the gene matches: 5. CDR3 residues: CATSARGGPTDTQYF. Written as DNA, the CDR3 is TGTGCCACCAGTGCCCGGGGGGGCCCCACAGATACGCAGTATTTT.

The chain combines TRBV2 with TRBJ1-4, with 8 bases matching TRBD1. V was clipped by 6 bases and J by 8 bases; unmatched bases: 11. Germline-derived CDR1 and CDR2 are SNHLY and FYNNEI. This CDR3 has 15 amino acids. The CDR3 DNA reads TGTGCCAGCAGGGCCGGGACAGGCCCGGGGGAAAAACTGTTTTTT. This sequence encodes CASRAGTGPGEKLFF. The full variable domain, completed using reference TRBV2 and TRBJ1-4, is EPEVTQTPSHQVTQMGQEVILRCVPISNHLYFYWYRQILGQKVEFLVSFYNNEISEKSEIFDDQFSVERPDGSNFTLKIRSTKLEDSAMYFCASRAGTGPGEKLFFGSGTQLSVL.

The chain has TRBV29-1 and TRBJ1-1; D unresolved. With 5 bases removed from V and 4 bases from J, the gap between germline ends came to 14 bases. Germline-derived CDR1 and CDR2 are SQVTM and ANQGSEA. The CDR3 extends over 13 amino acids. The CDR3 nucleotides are TGCAGCGTTTGTTACAGTCAAGGCACTGAAGCTTTCTTT. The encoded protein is CSVCYSQGTEAFF.

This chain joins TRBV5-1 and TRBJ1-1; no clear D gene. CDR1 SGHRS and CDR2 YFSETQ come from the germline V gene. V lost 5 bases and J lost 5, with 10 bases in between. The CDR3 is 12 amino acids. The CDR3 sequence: CASSWTGTEAFF. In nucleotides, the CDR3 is TGCGCCAGCAGTTGGACGGGGACTGAAGCTTTCTTT.

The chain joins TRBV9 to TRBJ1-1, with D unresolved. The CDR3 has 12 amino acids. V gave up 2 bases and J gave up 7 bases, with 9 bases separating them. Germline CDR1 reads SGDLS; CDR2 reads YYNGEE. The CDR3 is CASSVLENEAFF. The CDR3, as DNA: TGTGCCAGCAGCGTTTTGGAGAATGAAGCTTTCTTT. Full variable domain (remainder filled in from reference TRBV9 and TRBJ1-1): DSGVTQTPKHLITATGQRVTLRCSPRSGDLSVYWYQQSLDQGLQFLIQYYNGEERAKGNILERFSAQQFPDLHSELNLSSLELGDSALYFCASSVLENEAFFGQGTRLTVV.

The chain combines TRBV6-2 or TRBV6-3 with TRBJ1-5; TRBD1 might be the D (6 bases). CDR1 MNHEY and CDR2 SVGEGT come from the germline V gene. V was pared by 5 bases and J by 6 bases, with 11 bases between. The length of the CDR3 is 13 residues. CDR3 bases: TGTGCCAGCAGTACAACAGGGATTCAGCCCCAGCATTTT. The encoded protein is CASSTTGIQPQHF.

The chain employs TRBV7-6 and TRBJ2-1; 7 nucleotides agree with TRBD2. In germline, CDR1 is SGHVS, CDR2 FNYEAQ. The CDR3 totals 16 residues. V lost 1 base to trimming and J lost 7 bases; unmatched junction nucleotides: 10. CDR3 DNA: TGTGCCAGCAGCTTAGTGGCTAGCGGAGGAAAGAATGAGCAGTTCTTC. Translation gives CASSLVASGGKNEQFF.

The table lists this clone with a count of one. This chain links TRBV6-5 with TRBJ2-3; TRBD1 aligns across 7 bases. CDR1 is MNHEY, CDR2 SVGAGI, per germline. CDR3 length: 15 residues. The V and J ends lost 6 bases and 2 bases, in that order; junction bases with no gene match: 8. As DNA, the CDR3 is TGTGCCAGCAGAAAACCAGGGGGTAACACAGATACGCAGTATTTT. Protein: CASRKPGGNTDTQYF.

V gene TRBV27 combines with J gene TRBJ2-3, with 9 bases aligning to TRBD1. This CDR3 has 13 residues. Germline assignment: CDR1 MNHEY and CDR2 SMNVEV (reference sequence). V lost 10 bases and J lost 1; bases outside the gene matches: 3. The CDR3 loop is CATRTGGTDTQYF. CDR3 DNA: TGTGCCACCAGGACAGGGGGCACAGATACGCAGTATTTT.

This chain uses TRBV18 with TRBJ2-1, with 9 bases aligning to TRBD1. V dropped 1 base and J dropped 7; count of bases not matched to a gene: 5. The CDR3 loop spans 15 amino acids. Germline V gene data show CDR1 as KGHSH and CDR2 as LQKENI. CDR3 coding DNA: TGTGCCAGCTCACCACTTGGACAGGGGATTAATGAGCAGTTCTTC. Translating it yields CASSPLGQGINEQFF.

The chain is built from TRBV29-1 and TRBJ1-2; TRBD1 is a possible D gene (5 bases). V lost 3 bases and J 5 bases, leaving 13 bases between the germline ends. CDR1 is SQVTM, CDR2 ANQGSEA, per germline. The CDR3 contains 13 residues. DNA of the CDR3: TGCAGCGTTGATGAAACAGGTTTATATGGCTACACCTTC. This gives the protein CSVDETGLYGYTF.

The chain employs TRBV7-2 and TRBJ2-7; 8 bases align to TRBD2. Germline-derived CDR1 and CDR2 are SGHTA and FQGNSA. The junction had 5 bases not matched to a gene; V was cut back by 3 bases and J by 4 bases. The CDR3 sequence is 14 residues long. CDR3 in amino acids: CASSFTSGAYEQYV. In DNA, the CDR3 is TGTGCCAGCAGCTTTACTAGCGGCGCATACGAGCAGTACGTC.

This chain's CDR3 is CASSSGQGAYNEQFF. The CDR3 nucleotides are TGTGCCAGCAGCTCGGGACAGGGTGCCTACAATGAGCAGTTCTTC. The chain recombines TRBV7-6 with TRBJ2-1; 9 bases are shared with TRBD1. The CDR3 runs to 15 residues. From germline, CDR1 is SGHVS and CDR2 FNYEAQ. The V and J ends lost 4 bases and 2 bases, in that order; junction bases with no gene match: 3.

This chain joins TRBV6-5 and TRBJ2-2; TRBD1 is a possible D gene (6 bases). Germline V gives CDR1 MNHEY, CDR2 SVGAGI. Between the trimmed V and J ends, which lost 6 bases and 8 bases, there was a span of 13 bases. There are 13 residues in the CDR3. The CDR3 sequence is CASRPQGSGELFF. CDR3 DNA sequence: TGTGCCAGCAGGCCACAGGGTTCGGGGGAGCTGTTTTTT.

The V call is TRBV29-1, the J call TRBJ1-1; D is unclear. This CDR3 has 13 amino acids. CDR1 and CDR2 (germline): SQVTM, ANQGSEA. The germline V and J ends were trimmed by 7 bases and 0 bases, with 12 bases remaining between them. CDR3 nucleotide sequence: TGCAGCGCGACGGAGGAGATGAACACTGAAGCTTTCTTT. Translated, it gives CSATEEMNTEAFF. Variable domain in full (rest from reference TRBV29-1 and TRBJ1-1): SAVISQKPSRDICQRGTSLTIQCQVDSQVTMMFWYRQQPGQSLTLIATANQGSEATYESGFVIDKFPISRPNLTFSTLTVSNMSPEDSSIYLCSATEEMNTEAFFGQGTRLTVV.

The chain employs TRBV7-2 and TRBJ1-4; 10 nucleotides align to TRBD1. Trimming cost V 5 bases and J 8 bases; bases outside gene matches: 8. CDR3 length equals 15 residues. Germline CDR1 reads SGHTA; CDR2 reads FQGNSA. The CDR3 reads CASSTGTGAGEKLFF. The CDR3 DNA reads TGTGCCAGCAGCACCGGGACAGGGGCTGGAGAAAAACTGTTTTTT.

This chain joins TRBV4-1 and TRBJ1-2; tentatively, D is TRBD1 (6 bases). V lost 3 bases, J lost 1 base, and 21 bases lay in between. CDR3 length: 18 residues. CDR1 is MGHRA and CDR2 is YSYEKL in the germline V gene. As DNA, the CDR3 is TGCGCCAGCAGCCAGCGCGTGAACACAGGGTCTAGTAACTATGGCTACACCTTC. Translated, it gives CASSQRVNTGSSNYGYTF.

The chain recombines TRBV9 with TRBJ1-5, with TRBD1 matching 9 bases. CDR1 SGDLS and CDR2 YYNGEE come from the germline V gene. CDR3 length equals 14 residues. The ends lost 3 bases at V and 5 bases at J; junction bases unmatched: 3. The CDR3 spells CASSGQGVYQPQHF. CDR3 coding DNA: TGTGCCAGCAGCGGACAGGGGGTCTATCAGCCCCAGCATTTT.

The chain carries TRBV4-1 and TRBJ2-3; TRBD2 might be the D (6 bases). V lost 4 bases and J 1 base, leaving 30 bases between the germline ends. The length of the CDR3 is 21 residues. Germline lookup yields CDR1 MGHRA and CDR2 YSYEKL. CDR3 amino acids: CASSPRTAGSFGSGGTDTQYF. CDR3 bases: TGCGCCAGCAGCCCCCGCACTGCCGGGTCCTTTGGTTCGGGGGGCACAGATACGCAGTATTTT.

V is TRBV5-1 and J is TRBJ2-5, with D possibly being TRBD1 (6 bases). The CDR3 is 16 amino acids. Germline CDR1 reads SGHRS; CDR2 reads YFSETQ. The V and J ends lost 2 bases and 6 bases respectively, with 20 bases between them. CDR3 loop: CASSFSPLITGQTQYF. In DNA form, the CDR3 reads TGCGCCAGCAGCTTTTCTCCGCTTATAACAGGGCAGACCCAGTACTTC.

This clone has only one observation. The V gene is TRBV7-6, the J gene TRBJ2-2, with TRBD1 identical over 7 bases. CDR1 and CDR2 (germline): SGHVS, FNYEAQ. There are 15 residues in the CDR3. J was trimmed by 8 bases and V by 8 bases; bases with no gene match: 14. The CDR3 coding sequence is TGTGCCAGCTACACCCTAGAGGGGGCCGAGGGGGAGCTGTTTTTT. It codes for CASYTLEGAEGELFF.

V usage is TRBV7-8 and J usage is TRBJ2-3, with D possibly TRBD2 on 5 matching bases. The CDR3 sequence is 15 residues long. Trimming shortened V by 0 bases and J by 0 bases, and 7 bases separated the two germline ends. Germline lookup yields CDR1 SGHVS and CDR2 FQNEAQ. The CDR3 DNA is TGTGCCAGCAGCTTAGCCGGGGTTAGCACAGATACGCAGTATTTT. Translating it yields CASSLAGVSTDTQYF.

CDR3 DNA: TGTGCCAGCTCCGGGACAGTAGCCAAAAACATTCAGTACTTC. Amino acid sequence: CASSGTVAKNIQYF. The chain has TRBV18 and TRBJ2-4, with 7 bases identical to TRBD1. The CDR3 is 14 residues long. CDR1 KGHSH and CDR2 LQKENI come from the germline V gene. V lost 6 bases and J lost 0; bases outside the gene matches: 2.

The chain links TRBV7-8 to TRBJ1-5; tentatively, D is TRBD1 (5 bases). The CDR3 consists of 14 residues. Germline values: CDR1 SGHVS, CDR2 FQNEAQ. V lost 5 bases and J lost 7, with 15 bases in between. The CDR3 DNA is TGTGCCAGCAGCCAGAGTGGACGGGGGCAGCCCCAGCATTTT. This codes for CASSQSGRGQPQHF. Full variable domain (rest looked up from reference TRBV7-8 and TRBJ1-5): GAGVSQSPRYKVAKRGQDVALRCDPISGHVSLFWYQQALGQGPEFLTYFQNEAQLDKSGLPSDRFFAERPEGSVSTLKIQRTQQEDSAVYLCASSQSGRGQPQHFGDGTRLSIL.